Below, one TCR beta chain is given with its context. Additional DNA sequences in this sample encode the identical CDR3. Germline CDR1 is SQVTM and CDR2 is ANQGSEA. Trimming pared 3 bases from V and 1 base from J, leaving 6 bases between. The CDR3 consists of 12 residues. Splitting the CD4+ cells yielded a CD45RA+ naive subset and a CD45RA-negative memory subset. The table came from immunoSEQ multiplex PCR; TCRdb's copy has only in-frame clones and leaves some out. The sample carries roughly 700,000 clones, approximately 79% recorded once. The data belong to a study of shared clonotypes between healthy human individuals.

This clonotype originated in a woman aged 30 to 39 in good health. This chain links TRBV29-1 with TRBJ1-1; D unclear. The material sequenced was memory CD4+ T cells sorted from blood. Subset described: CD45RA-negative fraction. CDR3 coding DNA: TGCAGCGTTGATGAACAGAACACTGAAGCTTTCTTT. The encoded protein is CSVDEQNTEAFF.